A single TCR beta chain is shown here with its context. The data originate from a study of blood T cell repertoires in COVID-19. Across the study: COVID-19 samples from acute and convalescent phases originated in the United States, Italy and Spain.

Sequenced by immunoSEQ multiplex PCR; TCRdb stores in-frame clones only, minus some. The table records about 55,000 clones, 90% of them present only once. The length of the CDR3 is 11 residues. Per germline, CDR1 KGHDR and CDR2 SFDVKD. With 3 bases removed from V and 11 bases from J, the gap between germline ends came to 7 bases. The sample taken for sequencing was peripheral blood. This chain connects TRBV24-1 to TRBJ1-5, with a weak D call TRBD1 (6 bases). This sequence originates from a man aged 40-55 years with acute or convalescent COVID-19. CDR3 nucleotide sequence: TGTGCCACCAGTGATGGACAGTCCCAGCATTTT. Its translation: CATSDGQSQHF.